The 20 T cell receptor beta chains below were found in one sample sequenced in a study of blood T cell repertoires in COVID-19. Profiled with immunoSEQ multiplex PCR; TCRdb holds only in-frame clones, not every one. Of some 230,000 clones in the sample, more than 75% were seen once. Material for sequencing was peripheral blood. Receptors originate from a woman of 80 years or more with COVID-19, enrolled during active disease.

The V gene is TRBV2, the J gene TRBJ2-5; D is ambiguous. V dropped 4 bases and J dropped 2 bases, with 8 bases sitting between them. The CDR3 is 13 residues long. Germline CDR1 and CDR2: SNHLY and FYNNEI. The DNA for the CDR3 is TGTGCCAGCAGTGTCGGCAGGCAAGAGACCCAGTACTTC. As protein: CASSVGRQETQYF.

The J gene is TRBJ2-1, the V gene TRBV7-2; tentative D call: TRBD2 (5 bases). This CDR3 has 17 residues. The germline V and J ends were trimmed by 5 bases and 1 base, with 18 bases remaining between them. The germline V gene has CDR1 SGHTA and CDR2 FQGNSA. The CDR3 protein is CASSSSLAGGSYNEQFF. The CDR3 bases are TGTGCCAGCAGCAGTAGCCTCGCCGGAGGTTCCTACAATGAGCAGTTCTTC.

This sequence joins TRBV5-1 and TRBJ2-5, with D maybe TRBD2 (6 bases). Germline assignment: CDR1 SGHRS and CDR2 YFSETQ. V shed 4 bases and J shed 1 base, with 20 bases lying between them. The CDR3 consists of 17 residues. CDR3 protein: CASSRRAGIGLQETQYF. CDR3 coding DNA: TGCGCCAGCAGCCGGCGAGCGGGCATCGGGCTCCAAGAGACCCAGTACTTC.

The chain joins TRBV15 to TRBJ1-3, with D perhaps TRBD1 (5 bases). Germline lookup yields CDR1 LNHNV and CDR2 YYDKDF (reference sequence). The germline V and J ends were trimmed by 2 bases and 1 base, with 15 bases remaining between them. CDR3 length: 17 residues. CDR3 residues: CATSRMSGSRSGNTIYF. The CDR3 DNA follows: TGTGCCACCAGCAGAATGTCAGGGTCGAGGTCTGGAAACACCATATATTTT.

The rearrangement links TRBV6-5 to TRBJ1-2, with a possible D match to TRBD1 (5 bases). Trimming shortened V by 3 bases and J by 3 bases, and 14 bases separated the two germline ends. The germline V gene has CDR1 MNHEY and CDR2 SVGAGI. The CDR3 contains 15 residues. CDR3 protein: CASSYGGGGDYGYTF. CDR3 sequence (DNA): TGTGCCAGCAGTTATGGTGGCGGGGGGGACTATGGCTACACCTTC.

The chain is built from TRBV2 and TRBJ2-7; 8 positions agree with TRBD1. Trimming cost V 8 bases and J 4 bases; bases outside gene matches: 7. The length of the CDR3 is 13 residues. Germline CDR1 is SNHLY and CDR2 is FYNNEI. This CDR3 reads CASGRDRWYEQYF. CDR3 DNA sequence: TGTGCCAGCGGCCGGGACAGGTGGTACGAGCAGTACTTC.

This clone has ten or more counts. The V gene is TRBV6-5, the J gene TRBJ2-7; possibly TRBD1 for D (6 bases). CDR3 length: 12 amino acids. Germline lookup yields CDR1 MNHEY and CDR2 SVGAGI. The V and J ends lost 5 bases and 6 bases respectively, with 11 bases between them. The CDR3 protein is CASSTGFGEQYF. CDR3 DNA: TGTGCCAGCAGTACAGGGTTCGGCGAGCAGTACTTC.

This clone was recorded only once. The chain has TRBV7-9 and TRBJ1-2; TRBD1 matches at 10 bases. V shed 6 bases and J 4 bases; nucleotides not matched to a gene: 8. This CDR3 spans 15 amino acids. Germline loops: CDR1 SEHNR, CDR2 FQNEAQ (reference sequence). The CDR3 reads CASSKGQGGFYGYTF. The CDR3 bases are TGTGCCAGCAGTAAAGGACAGGGGGGGTTCTATGGCTACACCTTC.

This chain's CDR3 is CAWSTIRTGGYGYTF. The CDR3 DNA is TGTGCCTGGAGTACGATTAGGACAGGGGGATATGGCTACACCTTC. This rearrangement joins TRBV30 to TRBJ1-2; 10 bases line up with TRBD1. J was trimmed by 5 bases and V by 2 bases; bases with no gene match: 8. CDR1 and CDR2 (germline): GTSNPN, SVGIG (reference sequence). The CDR3 is 15 residues long.

The V and J genes are TRBV28 and TRBJ2-7, with D maybe TRBD2 (6 bases). Trimming stripped 2 bases from V and 7 bases from J, with 9 bases between. The CDR3 spans 12 residues. From germline, CDR1 is MDHEN and CDR2 SYDVKM. CDR3 DNA: TGTGCCAGCAGTTTAGCAGGGAGGGAGCAGTACTTC. This encodes CASSLAGREQYF.

The genes are TRBV28 and TRBJ2-5, with D possibly being TRBD2 (6 bases). This CDR3 is built from 14 residues. Per the germline V gene, CDR1 is MDHEN and CDR2 is SYDVKM. The V end lost 2 bases, the J end lost 0 bases, and 7 bases lay between the germline ends. The CDR3 here is CASSLGGNQETQYF. Written as DNA, the CDR3 is TGTGCCAGCAGTTTAGGGGGGAACCAAGAGACCCAGTACTTC.

The gene calls are TRBV10-3 and TRBJ2-3; tentative D call: TRBD2 (5 bases). Trimming took 6 bases from V and 1 from J, leaving 11 bases between them. CDR3 length: 14 amino acids. CDR1 and CDR2 (germline): ENHRY, SYGVKD. DNA of the CDR3: TGTGCCATCAGGCGTGAGGGAGGCACAGATACGCAGTATTTT. Amino acids: CAIRREGGTDTQYF.

CDR3 DNA: TGTGCCTCTTACCCCCGCGCTACAGGGGTTACTGAAGCTTTCTTT. Residues: CASYPRATGVTEAFF. The chain carries TRBV6-5 and TRBJ1-1; 7 bases are a match to TRBD1. The trim removed 11 bases at V and 5 bases at J, leaving 17 bases unmatched. There are 15 residues in the CDR3. Germline V CDR1 and CDR2: MNHEY, SVGAGI.

The chain combines TRBV18 with TRBJ2-7, with D perhaps TRBD1 (6 bases). Germline loops: CDR1 KGHSH, CDR2 LQKENI. The V end was cut by 0 bases, the J end by 1 base, with 10 bases between. The CDR3 runs to 15 residues. The CDR3 DNA reads TGTGCCAGCTCACCACCTGAGGGGGTTTCCTACGAGCAGTACTTC. The encoded protein is CASSPPEGVSYEQYF.

This chain connects TRBV28 to TRBJ2-4; D is perhaps TRBD2 (6 bases). The V gene lost 6 bases and the J gene lost 0 bases, with 15 bases spanning the gap. CDR3 length: 16 residues. CDR1 MDHEN and CDR2 SYDVKM come from the germline V gene. The CDR3 sequence is CASSDGGVLAKNIQYF. DNA of the CDR3: TGTGCCAGCAGCGACGGAGGGGTCTTAGCCAAAAACATTCAGTACTTC.

V is TRBV25-1 and J is TRBJ1-3, with 7 bases lining up with TRBD1. V shed 1 base and J 2 bases; nucleotides not matched to a gene: 2. Germline V gene sequence: CDR1 MGHDK, CDR2 SYGVNS. CDR3 length equals 15 residues. The CDR3 loop reads CASSESGGAGNTIYF. CDR3 in DNA: TGTGCCAGCAGTGAATCAGGGGGAGCTGGAAACACCATATATTTT.

V usage is TRBV3-1 (or the pseudogene TRBV3-2) and J usage is TRBJ1-5; D possibly corresponds to TRBD1 (6 bases). The germline gives CDR1 LGHDT, CDR2 YNNKEL (reference sequence). Trimming removed 4 bases at V and 3 bases at J, with 10 bases between. There are 14 residues in the CDR3. The CDR3 region has the DNA TGTGCCAGCAGCCTGACAGGAGCCAATCAGCCCCAGCATTTT. The encoded protein is CASSLTGANQPQHF.

The genes are TRBV19 and TRBJ1-6; 8 bases align to TRBD1. Germline CDR1 reads LNHDA; CDR2 reads SQIVND (reference sequence). CDR3 length equals 15 residues. Losses at the gene ends were 11 bases for V and 6 bases for J; bases not matched to a gene: 12. CDR3 sequence (DNA): TGTGCCTCAAAGCCCGGGACAGGAGTTAATTCACCCCTCCACTTT. Translated, it gives CASKPGTGVNSPLHF.

This clone has only a few counts. The rearrangement uses TRBV7-2 and TRBJ2-1, with 8 bases fitting TRBD2. CDR3 length equals 15 residues. Germline V gene sequence: CDR1 SGHTA, CDR2 FQGNSA. The ends lost 3 bases at V and 1 base at J; junction bases unmatched: 2. CDR3 residues: CASSLSGGSYNEQFF. Written as DNA, the CDR3 is TGTGCCAGCAGCTTGAGCGGGGGATCCTACAATGAGCAGTTCTTC.

The chain uses TRBV6-5 and TRBJ1-5, with D possibly matching TRBD1 (6 bases). Germline V gene data show CDR1 as MNHEY and CDR2 as SVGAGI. This CDR3 spans 14 amino acids. With 4 bases removed from V and 3 bases from J, the gap between germline ends came to 10 bases. CDR3 protein: CASSLGQFNQPQHF. As DNA, the CDR3 is TGTGCCAGCAGTTTAGGACAGTTCAATCAGCCCCAGCATTTT.